Ten or more counts support the clone carrying this T cell receptor beta chain. Antigen specificity is unknown. This record comes from a study of T cells in Graves' hyperthyroidism and ophthalmopathy. Study summary: Peripheral blood collection took place at initial diagnosis, before any treatment. Study-wide findings and caveats: The blood repertoire included most of the expanded thyroid clonotypes above 0.001.

The TCR beta CDR3 regions underwent amplification using RNA transcripts as the source. The TCR CDR3 first-round RT-PCR relied on the HTBI primer set. TCRdb reprocessed the multiplex PCR reads with MiXCR, giving one entry per CDR3 protein. The sample lists hundreds of thousands of distinct CDR3 sequences; roughly 14% were seen once. Trimming cost V 6 bases and J 0 bases, with 15 bases left between them. The CDR3 runs 15 residues. Germline CDR1 DFQATT, CDR2 SNEGSKA (reference sequence). The gene calls are TRBV20-1 and TRBJ2-1; unclear D gene. This sequence originates from a man aged 18 to 29 with Graves' ophthalmopathy. Sequencing was performed on blood. Here the CDR3 DNA reads TGCAGTGCCCTCGCTGGGCCAAGCTCCTACAATGAGCAGTTCTTC. Its translation: CSALAGPSSYNEQFF.